The 23 T cell receptor beta chains listed next were all sequenced from one sample in a study of Graves' ophthalmopathy and Graves' hyperthyroidism. Amplifying from RNA transcripts, the study obtained TCR beta CDR3 regions. HTBI-primed RT-PCR formed the first round, and a multiplex PCR formed the second. TCRdb called the multiplex PCR reads again in MiXCR, with one record for every CDR3 protein. Here the sample spans 500,000 to 700,000 distinct CDR3 sequences, approximately 35% being singletons. The sample was peripheral blood or thyroid tissue (not recorded which). Source of these receptors: an adult man with Graves' hyperthyroidism.

The chain links TRBV5-1 to TRBJ1-2; maybe TRBD1 (5 bases). Trimming left V 2 bases short and J 7 bases short, with 15 bases between. The CDR3 contains 14 residues. Germline CDR1 and CDR2: SGHRS and YFSETQ. As DNA, the CDR3 is TGCGCCAGCAGCTTTCTAAGGGGCGAATTTGGCTACACCTTC. It yields the protein CASSFLRGEFGYTF.

This clonotype was observed once. The gene calls are TRBV7-9 and TRBJ2-5; D remains unclear. Germline CDR1 is SEHNR and CDR2 is FQNEAQ (reference sequence). V was shortened by 2 bases and J by 2 bases, with 9 bases between the two germline ends. CDR3 length: 14 amino acids. The CDR3 DNA sequence: TGTGCCAGCAGCTTAAGGAGAGAACAAGAGACCCAGTACTTC. This translates into CASSLRREQETQYF.

V and J are TRBV2 and TRBJ1-4, with a tentative D call TRBD1 (6 bases). Germline CDR1 is SNHLY and CDR2 is FYNNEI. The ends were cut back, 5 bases at V and 3 bases at J, with 19 bases in the middle. The CDR3 spans 17 residues. The CDR3 nucleotides are TGTGCCAGCAGTCTACTAGCGGGGGAGGGGGCTAATGAAAAACTGTTTTTT. It specifies CASSLLAGEGANEKLFF.

This chain uses TRBV12-3 or TRBV12-4 with TRBJ2-2, with a tentative D call TRBD2 (6 bases). The CDR3 loop spans 16 amino acids. V was cut by 4 bases and J by 4 bases, with 16 bases left in between. CDR3 region: CASSYLGGGGTGELFF. The CDR3 nucleotides are TGTGCCAGCAGTTACTTGGGGGGAGGTGGCACCGGGGAGCTGTTTTTT.

The chain is built from TRBV5-8 and TRBJ1-6, with a weak D call TRBD1 (6 bases). CDR1 is SGHTS and CDR2 is YDEGEE in the germline V gene. The CDR3 has 15 amino acids. Trimming took 1 base from V and 7 from J, leaving 12 bases between them. The CDR3 bases are TGTGCCAGCAGCTTGTCGGGGGCGCTCAATTCACCCCTCCACTTT. Translated, it gives CASSLSGALNSPLHF.

This clonotype appeared many times. This rearrangement joins TRBV3-1 to TRBJ1-1, with D possibly being TRBD1 (5 bases). V lost 4 bases, J lost 7 bases, and 16 bases lay in between. The length of the CDR3 is 14 residues. Germline V gives CDR1 LGHDT, CDR2 YNNKEL (reference sequence). CDR3 DNA: TGTGCCAGCAGCCTAAACGAGCGTGGGGGTGAAGCTTTCTTT. Encoded protein: CASSLNERGGEAFF.

A remark on this clonotype: A read error is possible here, since a much larger clone lies one base away. The CDR3 nucleotides read TGTGCCAGCAATTTACGGGGGGAGAACACTGAAGCTCTCTTT. This encodes CASNLRGENTEALF. The V gene is TRBV12-3 or TRBV12-4, the J gene TRBJ1-1; the D gene is possibly TRBD1 (5 bases). This CDR3 has 14 residues.

V and J are TRBV29-1 and TRBJ2-7; D call uncertain. Germline CDR1 is SQVTM and CDR2 is ANQGSEA. The V gene lost 7 bases and the J gene lost 2 bases, with 12 bases spanning the gap. The CDR3 covers 12 residues. CDR3 sequence (DNA): TGCAGCGAAGGGCAAGGGACCTACGAGCAGTACTTC. Encoded protein: CSEGQGTYEQYF.

This clonotype has a count of ten or more. The CDR3 bases are TGTGCCACCAGCAGAACAGGGGATCGCAATCAGCCCCAGCATTTT. Translating gives CATSRTGDRNQPQHF. The V and J genes are TRBV15 and TRBJ1-5; 7 bases are shared with TRBD1. After removal of 2 bases from V and 2 bases from J, the junction contained 3 bases not matched to a gene. Per the germline V gene, CDR1 is LNHNV and CDR2 is YYDKDF (reference sequence). The CDR3 covers 15 residues.

The rearrangement uses TRBV29-1 and TRBJ2-7; D is perhaps TRBD2 (6 bases). Germline CDR1 reads SQVTM; CDR2 reads ANQGSEA. V lost 5 bases and J 0 bases, leaving 11 bases between the germline ends. This CDR3 is built from 13 residues. CDR3 sequence: CSVQAGGSYEQYF. The DNA of the CDR3 is TGCAGCGTTCAAGCGGGTGGCTCCTACGAGCAGTACTTC.

This clonotype has at least ten counts. The chain recombines TRBV10-2 with TRBJ2-5; D is perhaps TRBD1 or TRBD2 (5 bases each). Germline V lookup: CDR1 WSHSY, CDR2 SAAADI. V shed 3 bases and J shed 1 base, with 15 bases lying between them. The CDR3 sequence is 16 residues long. The DNA of the CDR3 is TGCGCCAGCAGTGAAAAAGGGTGGGGGTCCCAAGAGACCCAGTACTTC. It translates to CASSEKGWGSQETQYF.

This clonotype was seen repeatedly, ten times or more. The chain couples TRBV20-1 to TRBJ1-3, with 9 bases fitting TRBD1. The CDR3 totals 15 residues. The trim removed 3 bases at V and 3 bases at J, leaving 6 bases unmatched. Germline V gives CDR1 DFQATT, CDR2 SNEGSKA (reference sequence). CDR3 protein: CSASGTGGFGNTIYF. The DNA for the CDR3 is TGCAGTGCTAGCGGAACAGGGGGCTTTGGAAACACCATATATTTT.

This clonotype was seen once. The chain employs TRBV10-3 and TRBJ2-5; tentative D call: TRBD1 (5 bases). CDR1 is ENHRY and CDR2 is SYGVKD in the germline V gene. Trimming stripped 10 bases from V and 5 bases from J, with 23 bases between. The CDR3 runs to 15 residues. CDR3 nucleotide sequence: TGTGCCAGCAAGCCGAACGCAGGGATCAGGGAGACCCAGTACTTC. Amino acids: CASKPNAGIRETQYF.

The V and J genes are TRBV2 and TRBJ1-2; maybe TRBD1 (6 bases). This CDR3 has 16 amino acids. Germline CDR1 SNHLY, CDR2 FYNNEI. Trimming shortened V by 1 base and J by 5 bases, and 17 bases separated the two germline ends. DNA of the CDR3: TGTGCCAGCAGTGAAGAAGGTGGGGGCAGGGAATATGGCTACACCTTC. This codes for CASSEEGGGREYGYTF. The full variable domain, rest sourced from reference TRBV2 and TRBJ1-2, is EPEVTQTPSHQVTQMGQEVILRCVPISNHLYFYWYRQILGQKVEFLVSFYNNEISEKSEIFDDQFSVERPDGSNFTLKIRSTKLEDSAMYFCASSEEGGGREYGYTFGSGTRLTVV.

The chain links TRBV2 to TRBJ2-7; D might be TRBD2 (5 bases). Trimming pared 5 bases from V and 6 bases from J, leaving 8 bases between. The CDR3 length is 11 residues. The germline CDR1 and CDR2 sequences are SNHLY and FYNNEI. CDR3 DNA sequence: TGTGCCAGCAGTAAACGGGGCGAGCAGTACTTC. The encoded protein is CASSKRGEQYF.

J is TRBJ1-1 and V is TRBV29-1; 8 bases are a match to TRBD1. Germline V gene sequence: CDR1 SQVTM, CDR2 ANQGSEA. This CDR3 comprises 11 residues. J gave up 8 bases and V 3 bases, and 2 bases lay outside the gene matches. CDR3 sequence: CSVDDRGEAFF. The CDR3 coding sequence is TGCAGCGTTGACGACAGGGGAGAAGCTTTCTTT.

The chain carries TRBV28 and TRBJ1-5, with D perhaps TRBD1 (5 bases). The V and J ends lost 3 bases and 2 bases respectively, with 14 bases between them. The CDR3 spans 16 residues. CDR1 MDHEN and CDR2 SYDVKM come from the germline V gene. CDR3 sequence reads: CASSLLGARGNQPQHF. The CDR3 DNA follows: TGTGCCAGCAGTTTGTTAGGGGCTAGGGGCAATCAGCCCCAGCATTTT.

This clonotype was detected only once. No conserved phenylalanine or tryptophan ends this CDR3, so it is likely a read error. This sequence joins TRBV5-8 and TRBJ1-1; no clear D. Trimming left V 4 bases short and J 5 bases short, with 18 bases between. From germline, CDR1 is SGHTS and CDR2 YDEGEE. CDR3 length equals 15 residues. CDR3 residues: CASSQWREEVTEAFS. The CDR3 coding sequence is TGTGCCAGCAGCCAGTGGCGGGAGGAAGTAACTGAAGCTTTCTCT.

V usage is TRBV6-1 and J usage is TRBJ1-6; no firm D call. V lost 2 bases and J lost 3, with 14 bases in between. CDR1 is MNHNS and CDR2 is SASEGT in the germline V gene. The CDR3 loop spans 17 amino acids. The CDR3 bases are TGTGCCAGCAGTGAATGGACGAGTTTAAACTATAATTCACCCCTCCACTTT. The encoded protein is CASSEWTSLNYNSPLHF.

There are a few counts of this clonotype. The chain uses TRBV2 and TRBJ2-1; possible D gene TRBD2, 5 bases. This CDR3 is built from 14 residues. Germline-derived CDR1 and CDR2 are SNHLY and FYNNEI. Trimming removed 6 bases from V and 2 bases from J, with 11 bases in between. DNA for the CDR3: TGTGCCAGCAGCCCTAGCTTCCCCTACAATGAGCAGTTCTTC. Protein product: CASSPSFPYNEQFF. Full variable domain (remainder filled in from reference TRBV2 and TRBJ2-1): EPEVTQTPSHQVTQMGQEVILRCVPISNHLYFYWYRQILGQKVEFLVSFYNNEISEKSEIFDDQFSVERPDGSNFTLKIRSTKLEDSAMYFCASSPSFPYNEQFFGPGTRLTVL.

This clonotype was detected many times. V gene TRBV6-6 combines with J gene TRBJ1-2; 8 bases agree with TRBD1. The trim removed 6 bases at V and 7 bases at J, leaving 16 bases unmatched. There are 16 residues in the CDR3. Germline-derived CDR1 and CDR2 are MNHNY and SVGAGI (reference sequence). The CDR3 loop reads CASSPRTGRWWFGYTF. The CDR3 nucleotides are TGTGCCAGCAGCCCTAGGACAGGGAGGTGGTGGTTTGGCTACACCTTC.

In regard to this clonotype: This may stem from a read error, because a much larger clone lies one nucleotide away. The V gene is TRBV19, the J gene TRBJ2-7, with TRBD2 as a possible D gene (5 bases). Looked up from germline, CDR1 is LNHDA and CDR2 is SQIVND (reference sequence). V was pared by 4 bases and J by 5 bases, with 18 bases between. This CDR3 is 15 amino acids long. CDR3 sequence: CASSSNGVGSDEQYF. CDR3 in DNA: TGTGCCAGTAGTAGTAACGGGGTAGGGTCGGACGAGCAGTACTTC.

In its sample, this clonotype was seen a few times. The V gene is TRBV19, the J gene TRBJ1-3; possible D gene TRBD1, 6 bases. CDR1 and CDR2 (germline): LNHDA, SQIVND (reference sequence). Trimming cost V 6 bases and J 0 bases, with 18 bases left between them. This CDR3 has 17 residues. The DNA of the CDR3 is TGTGCCAGTAGCTACCGGGGTACAGGGATCTCTGGAAACACCATATATTTT. It codes for CASSYRGTGISGNTIYF.